This T cell receptor beta chain was sequenced during a study of PD-1 blockade in mismatch repair-deficient tumors. Points from the study as a whole: Tumor-resident clones, often undetectable pretreatment in blood, expanded then contracted after pembrolizumab.

Using immunoSEQ multiplex PCR, the repertoire was profiled, and TCRdb retains in-frame clones only, with some absent. The sample records 50,000 or so clones, 77% being singletons. A note on this clone: Its antigen is undetermined.

Trimming took 4 bases from V and 5 from J; bases not matched to a gene: 9. The V gene's germline CDR1 is LGHNA and CDR2 YSLEER. The CDR3 is made up of 16 amino acids. This TCR was sampled from an adult with mismatch repair-deficient cancer. Sequences were derived from PBMCs, sampled before pembrolizumab treatment. The chain combines TRBV4-3 with TRBJ2-1; 9 nucleotides align to TRBD2. The CDR3 DNA reads as TGCGCCAGCAGCCCGCGCAGGACTAGCGTAGACAATGAGCAGTTCTTC. As protein: CASSPRRTSVDNEQFF.